A single T cell receptor (beta chain) is shown here with its context. The junction and the germline gene differ at one end; a read error may be behind it. This specimen comes from a study of blood T cell repertoires in COVID-19. Study-level background: Spain, Italy and the United States supplied samples that represented acute and convalescent COVID-19. T cells, B-cell-depleted T cells, or PBMCs provided the cDNA or gDNA that served as material.

In germline, CDR1 is SNHLY, CDR2 FYNNEI. The CDR3 runs to 12 residues. Per the authors' pipeline: Estimation of nucleated cell counts relied on the amplification of reference gene primers. The protocol was immunoSEQ multiplex PCR, while the TCRdb copy is restricted to in-frame clones and leaves out a portion. V and J calls and clone size come straight from that table; D and trimming were deduced from the DNA. The table has 150,000 to 200,000 clones, about 89% seen once. The sequencing input was peripheral blood. This clonotype was sampled from a man between 65 and 79 years old with acute or convalescent COVID-19. The chain links TRBV2 to TRBJ1-2; 8 bases are a match to TRBD1. CDR3 DNA sequence: TGTGCCAGCAGTGGGACAGGGTCTGACCGGGCCTTC. This translates into CASSGTGSDRAF.